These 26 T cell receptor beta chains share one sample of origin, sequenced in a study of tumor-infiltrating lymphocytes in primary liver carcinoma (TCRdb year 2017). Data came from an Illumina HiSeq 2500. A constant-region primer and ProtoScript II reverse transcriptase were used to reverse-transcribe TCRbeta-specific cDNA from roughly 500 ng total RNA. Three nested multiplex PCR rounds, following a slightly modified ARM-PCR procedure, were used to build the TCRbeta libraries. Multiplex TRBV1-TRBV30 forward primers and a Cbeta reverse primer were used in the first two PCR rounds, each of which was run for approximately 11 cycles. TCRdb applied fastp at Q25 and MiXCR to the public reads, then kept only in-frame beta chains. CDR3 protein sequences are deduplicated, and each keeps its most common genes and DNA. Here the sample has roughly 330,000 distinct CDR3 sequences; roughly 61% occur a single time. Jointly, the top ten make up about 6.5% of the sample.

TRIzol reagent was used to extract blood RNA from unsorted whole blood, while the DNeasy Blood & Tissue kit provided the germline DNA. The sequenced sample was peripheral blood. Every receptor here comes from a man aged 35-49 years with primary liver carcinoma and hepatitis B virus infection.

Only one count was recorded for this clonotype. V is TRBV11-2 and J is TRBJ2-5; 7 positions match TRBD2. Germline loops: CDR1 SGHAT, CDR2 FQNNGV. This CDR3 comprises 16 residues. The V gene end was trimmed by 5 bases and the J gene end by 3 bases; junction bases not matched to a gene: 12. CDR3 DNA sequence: TGTGCCAGCAGCCCCTGGGGGAGGGAAACCAAAGAGACCCAGTACTTC. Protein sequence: CASSPWGRETKETQYF.

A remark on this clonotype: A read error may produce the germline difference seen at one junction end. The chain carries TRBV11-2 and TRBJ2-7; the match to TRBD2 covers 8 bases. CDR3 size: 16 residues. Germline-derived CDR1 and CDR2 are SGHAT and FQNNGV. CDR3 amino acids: CASSLVWSGRLYEQYF. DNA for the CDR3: TGTGCCAGCAGTTTAGTTTGGAGCGGGAGACTCTACGAGCAGTACTTC.

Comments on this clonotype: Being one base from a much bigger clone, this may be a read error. The CDR3 DNA reads as TGTGTCAGCAGAGGTCCCGGACAGGGTAATCAGCCCCAGCATTTT. This codes for CVSRGPGQGNQPQHF. The chain links TRBV6-2 or TRBV6-3 to TRBJ1-5, with TRBD1 matching 8 bases. Germline CDR1 MNHEY, CDR2 SVGEGT. The CDR3 is made up of 15 amino acids.

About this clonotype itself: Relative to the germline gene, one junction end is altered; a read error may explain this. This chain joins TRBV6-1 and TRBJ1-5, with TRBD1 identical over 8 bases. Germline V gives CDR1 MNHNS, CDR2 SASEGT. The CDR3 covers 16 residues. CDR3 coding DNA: TGTGCCAGCATACCGCAGACAGGGGCAAGCAATCAGCCCCAGCACTTT. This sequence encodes CASIPQTGASNQPQHF.

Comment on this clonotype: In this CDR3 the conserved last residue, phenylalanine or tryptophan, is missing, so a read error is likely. CDR3 sequence reads: CASSQDPAGVKGELFL. CDR3 nucleotide sequence: TGCGCCAGCAGCCAAGATCCAGCGGGAGTGAAGGGGGAGCTGTTTCTT. V and J are TRBV4-3 and TRBJ2-2, with 8 bases lining up with TRBD2. This CDR3 has 16 amino acids. V gave up 0 bases and J gave up 8 bases; unmatched junction bases: 8. From germline, CDR1 is LGHNA and CDR2 YSLEER.

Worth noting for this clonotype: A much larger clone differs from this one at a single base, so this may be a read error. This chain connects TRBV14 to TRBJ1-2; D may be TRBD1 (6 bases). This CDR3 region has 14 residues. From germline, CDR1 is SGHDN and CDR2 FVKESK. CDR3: CTSSPWGGPYGYTF. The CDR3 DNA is TGTACCAGCAGCCCCTGGGGGGGCCCTTATGGCTACACCTTC.

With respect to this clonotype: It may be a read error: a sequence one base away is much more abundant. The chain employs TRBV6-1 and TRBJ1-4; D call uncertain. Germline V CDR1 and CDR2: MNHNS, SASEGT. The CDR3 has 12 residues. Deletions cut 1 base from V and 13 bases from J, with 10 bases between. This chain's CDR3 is CASSEGREVLFF. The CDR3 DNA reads TGTGCCAGCAGTGAAGGCCGGGAAGTACTGTTTTTT.

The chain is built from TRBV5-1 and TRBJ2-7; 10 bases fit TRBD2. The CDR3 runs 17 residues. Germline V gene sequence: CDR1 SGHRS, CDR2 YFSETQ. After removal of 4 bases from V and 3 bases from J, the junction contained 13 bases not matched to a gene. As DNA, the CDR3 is TGCGCCAGCAGCCACGTGGAACCACGGACTAGCGGCTACGAGCAGTACTTC. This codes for CASSHVEPRTSGYEQYF.

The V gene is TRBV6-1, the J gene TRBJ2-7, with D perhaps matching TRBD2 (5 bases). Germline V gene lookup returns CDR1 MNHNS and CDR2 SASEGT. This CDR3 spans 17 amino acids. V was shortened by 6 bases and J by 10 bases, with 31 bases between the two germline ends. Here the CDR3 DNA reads TGTGCCAGCAGCGTCAAAAAGAACAAGGGCGGACTCCTCGATCAGTACTTC. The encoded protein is CASSVKKNKGGLLDQYF.

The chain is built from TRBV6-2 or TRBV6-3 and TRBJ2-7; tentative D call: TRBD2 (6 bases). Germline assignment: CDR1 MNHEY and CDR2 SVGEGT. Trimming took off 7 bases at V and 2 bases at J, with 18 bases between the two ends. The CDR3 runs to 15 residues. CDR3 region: CASTDVGSSTYEQYF. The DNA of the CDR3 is TGTGCCAGCACCGACGTCGGGAGTAGCACCTACGAGCAGTACTTC.

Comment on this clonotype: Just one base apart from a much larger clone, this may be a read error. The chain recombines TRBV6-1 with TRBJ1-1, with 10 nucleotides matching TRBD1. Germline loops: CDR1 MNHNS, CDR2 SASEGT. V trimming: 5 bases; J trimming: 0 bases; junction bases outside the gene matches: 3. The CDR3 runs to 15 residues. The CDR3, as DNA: TGTGCCAGCAGTTTGACAGGGGGCTTGAACACTGAAGCTTTCTTT. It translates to CASSLTGGLNTEAFF.

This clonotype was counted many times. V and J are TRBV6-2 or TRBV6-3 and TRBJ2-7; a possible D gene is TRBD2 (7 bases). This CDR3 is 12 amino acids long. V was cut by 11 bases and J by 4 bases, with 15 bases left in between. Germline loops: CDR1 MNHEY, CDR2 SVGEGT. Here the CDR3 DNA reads TGTGCCGTAGACGGGGGGCTGTACGAGCAGTACTTC. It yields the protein CAVDGGLYEQYF.

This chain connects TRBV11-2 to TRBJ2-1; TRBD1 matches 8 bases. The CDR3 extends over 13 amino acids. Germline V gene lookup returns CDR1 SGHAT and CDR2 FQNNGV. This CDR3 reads CTSSPRGQAEQFF. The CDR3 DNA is TGTACAAGCAGCCCGCGGGGACAGGCTGAGCAGTTCTTC.

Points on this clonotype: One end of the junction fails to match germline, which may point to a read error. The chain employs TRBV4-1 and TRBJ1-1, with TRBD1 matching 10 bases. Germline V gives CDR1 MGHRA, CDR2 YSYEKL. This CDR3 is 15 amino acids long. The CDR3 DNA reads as TGCACCAGCAGCCAAAGGACAGGGGGGAACACTGAAGCTTTCTTT. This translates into CTSSQRTGGNTEAFF.

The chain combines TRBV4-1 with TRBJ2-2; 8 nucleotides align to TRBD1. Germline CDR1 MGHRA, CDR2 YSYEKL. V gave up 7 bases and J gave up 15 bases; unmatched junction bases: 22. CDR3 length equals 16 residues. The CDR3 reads CASNDLDRVLTGDMFF. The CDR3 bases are TGCGCCAGCAACGATCTGGACAGGGTGTTAACCGGGGATATGTTTTTT.

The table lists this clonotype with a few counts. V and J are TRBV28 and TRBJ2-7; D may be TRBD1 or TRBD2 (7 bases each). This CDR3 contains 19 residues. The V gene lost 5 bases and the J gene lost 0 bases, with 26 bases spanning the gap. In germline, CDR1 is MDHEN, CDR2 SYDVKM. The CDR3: CASSLQIGQASGGSYEQYF. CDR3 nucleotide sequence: TGTGCCAGCAGTCTTCAGATCGGACAGGCTAGCGGAGGCTCCTACGAGCAGTACTTC.

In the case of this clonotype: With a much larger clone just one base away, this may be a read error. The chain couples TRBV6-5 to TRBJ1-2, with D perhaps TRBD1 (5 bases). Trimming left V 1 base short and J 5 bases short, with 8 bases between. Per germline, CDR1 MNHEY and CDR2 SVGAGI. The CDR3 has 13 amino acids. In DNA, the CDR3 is TGTGCCAGCAGTTACTTGGACATATATGGCTACACCTTC. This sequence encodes CASSYLDIYGYTF.

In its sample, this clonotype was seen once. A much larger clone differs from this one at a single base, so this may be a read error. The CDR3: CSSSPRQGMETQYF. DNA of the CDR3: TGTTCCAGCAGTCCTAGACAGGGGATGGAGACCCAGTACTTC. The V and J genes are TRBV6-1 and TRBJ2-5; 8 bases are a match to TRBD1. The CDR3 sequence is 14 residues long. Germline V gene sequence: CDR1 MNHNS, CDR2 SASEGT.

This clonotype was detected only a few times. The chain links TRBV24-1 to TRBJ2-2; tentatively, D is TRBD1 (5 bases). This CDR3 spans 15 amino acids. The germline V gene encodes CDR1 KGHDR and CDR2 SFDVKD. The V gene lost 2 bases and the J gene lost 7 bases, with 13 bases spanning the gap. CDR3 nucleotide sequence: TGTGCCACCAGTGATTCGGGCAGGGTTGTCGGGGAGCTGTTTTTT. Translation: CATSDSGRVVGELFF.

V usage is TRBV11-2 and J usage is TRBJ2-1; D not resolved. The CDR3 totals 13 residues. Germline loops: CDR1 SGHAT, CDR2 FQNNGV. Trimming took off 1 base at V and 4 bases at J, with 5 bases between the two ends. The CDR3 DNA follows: TGTGCCAGCAGCTTAGCGTATTACAATGAGCAGTTCTTC. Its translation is CASSLAYYNEQFF.

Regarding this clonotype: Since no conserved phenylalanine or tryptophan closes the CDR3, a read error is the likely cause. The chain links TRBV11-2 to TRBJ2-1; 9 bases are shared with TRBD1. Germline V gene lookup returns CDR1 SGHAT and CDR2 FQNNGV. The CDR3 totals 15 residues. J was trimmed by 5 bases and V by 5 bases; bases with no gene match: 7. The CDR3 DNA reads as TGTGCCAGCAGCATACCTGGACAGGGGAACAATGAGCAGTTCTCC. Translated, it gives CASSIPGQGNNEQFS.

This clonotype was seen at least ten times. This chain's CDR3 is CASSLDLQTHEQFF. CDR3 DNA sequence: TGTGCCAGCAGCTTAGATCTCCAAACCCATGAGCAGTTCTTC. This chain links TRBV11-2 with TRBJ2-1; D is ambiguous. From germline, CDR1 is SGHAT and CDR2 FQNNGV. Deletions cut 0 bases from V and 8 bases from J, with 11 bases between. The CDR3 totals 14 residues.

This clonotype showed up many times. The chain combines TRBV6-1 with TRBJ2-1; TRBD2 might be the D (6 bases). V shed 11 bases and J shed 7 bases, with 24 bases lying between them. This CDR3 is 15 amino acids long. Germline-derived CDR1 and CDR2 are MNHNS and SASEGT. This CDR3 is CAAKGDFPPTNEQFF. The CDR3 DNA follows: TGTGCCGCGAAAGGGGACTTCCCCCCGACGAATGAGCAGTTCTTC.

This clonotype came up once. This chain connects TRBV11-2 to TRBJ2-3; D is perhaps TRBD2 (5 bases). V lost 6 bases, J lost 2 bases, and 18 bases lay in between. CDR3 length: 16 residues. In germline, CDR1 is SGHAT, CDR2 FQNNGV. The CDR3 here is CASRLDLPGNTDTQYF. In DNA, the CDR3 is TGTGCCAGCAGACTAGATCTGCCGGGAAACACAGATACGCAGTATTTT.

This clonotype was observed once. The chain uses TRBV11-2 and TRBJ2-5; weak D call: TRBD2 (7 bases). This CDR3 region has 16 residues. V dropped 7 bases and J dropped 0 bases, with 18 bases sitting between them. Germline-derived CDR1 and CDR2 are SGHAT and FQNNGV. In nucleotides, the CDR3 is TGTGCCAGCAACTTTCAGGGGCTAGCGGACCAAGAGACCCAGTACTTC. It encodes CASNFQGLADQETQYF.

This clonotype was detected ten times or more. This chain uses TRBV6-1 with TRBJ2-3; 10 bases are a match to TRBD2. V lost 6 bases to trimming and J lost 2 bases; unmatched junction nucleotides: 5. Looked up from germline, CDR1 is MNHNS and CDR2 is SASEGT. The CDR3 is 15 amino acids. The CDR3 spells CASSPTSGYTDTQYF. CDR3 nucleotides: TGTGCCAGCAGCCCGACTAGCGGGTACACAGATACGCAGTATTTT.